A single T cell receptor (beta chain) is shown here with its context. This sample stems from a study of blood T cell repertoires in COVID-19. Study-level information: Material from acute and convalescent COVID-19 was sourced from the United States, Italy and Spain.

V lost 5 bases, J lost 5 bases, and 9 bases lay in between. The CDR3 consists of 13 residues. Germline-derived CDR1 and CDR2 are MNHEY and SVGAGI. Enrollment of patients from Seattle took place during active infection, with longitudinal follow-up. The assay was immunoSEQ multiplex PCR, and TCRdb's table has in-frame clones only and misses some. The data contain around 310,000 clones, almost 90% of them singletons. The rearrangement links TRBV6-5 to TRBJ2-2; no firm D call. The sequence came from a woman aged 40 to 55 with COVID-19, enrolled during active disease. Sequencing was performed on peripheral blood. CDR3 amino acids: CASSSLETGELFF. In DNA, the CDR3 is TGTGCCAGCAGTAGCCTAGAAACCGGGGAGCTGTTTTTT.